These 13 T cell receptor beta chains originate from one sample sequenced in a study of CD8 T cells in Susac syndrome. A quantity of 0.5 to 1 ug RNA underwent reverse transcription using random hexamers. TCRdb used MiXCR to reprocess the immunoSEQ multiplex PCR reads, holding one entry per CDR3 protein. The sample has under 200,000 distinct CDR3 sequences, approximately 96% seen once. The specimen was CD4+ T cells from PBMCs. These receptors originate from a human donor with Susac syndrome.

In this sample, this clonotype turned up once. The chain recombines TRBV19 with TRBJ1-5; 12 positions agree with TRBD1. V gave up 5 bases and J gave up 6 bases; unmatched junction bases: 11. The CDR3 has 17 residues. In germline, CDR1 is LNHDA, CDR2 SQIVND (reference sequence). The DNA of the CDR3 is TGTGCCAGTAGTTTCCCAACCGGGACAGGGGGCACTCAGCCCCAGCATTTT. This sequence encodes CASSFPTGTGGTQPQHF.

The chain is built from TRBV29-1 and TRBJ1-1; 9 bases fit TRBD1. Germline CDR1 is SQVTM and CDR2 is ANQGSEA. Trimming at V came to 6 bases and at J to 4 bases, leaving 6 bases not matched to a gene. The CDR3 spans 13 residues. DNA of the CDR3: TGCAGCGTCCGGACAGGGGAGAGCACTGAAGCTTTCTTT. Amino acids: CSVRTGESTEAFF.

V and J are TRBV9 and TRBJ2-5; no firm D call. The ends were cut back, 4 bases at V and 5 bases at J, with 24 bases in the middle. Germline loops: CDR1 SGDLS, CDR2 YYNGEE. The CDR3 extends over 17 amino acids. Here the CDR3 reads CASSPGRPPRDWETQYF. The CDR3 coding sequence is TGTGCCAGCAGCCCCGGGCGGCCTCCTAGGGATTGGGAGACCCAGTACTTC.

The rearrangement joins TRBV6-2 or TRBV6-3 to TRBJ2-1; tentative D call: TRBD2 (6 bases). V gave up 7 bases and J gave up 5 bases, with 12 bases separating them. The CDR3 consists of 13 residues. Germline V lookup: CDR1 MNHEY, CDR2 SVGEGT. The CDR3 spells CASTLSGNNEQFF. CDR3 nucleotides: TGTGCCAGCACCCTTAGCGGAAACAATGAGCAGTTCTTC.

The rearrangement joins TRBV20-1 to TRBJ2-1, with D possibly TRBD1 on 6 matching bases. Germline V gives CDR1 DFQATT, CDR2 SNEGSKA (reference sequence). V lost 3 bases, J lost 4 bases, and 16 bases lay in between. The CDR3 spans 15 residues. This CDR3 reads CSASGVKTGYNEQFF. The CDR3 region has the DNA TGCAGTGCTAGTGGCGTTAAAACAGGGTACAATGAGCAGTTCTTC.

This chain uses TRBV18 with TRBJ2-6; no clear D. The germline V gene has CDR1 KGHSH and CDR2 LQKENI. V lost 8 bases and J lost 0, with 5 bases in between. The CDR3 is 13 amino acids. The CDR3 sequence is CASSSSGANVLTF. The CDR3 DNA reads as TGTGCCAGCAGTTCCTCTGGGGCCAACGTCCTGACTTTC.

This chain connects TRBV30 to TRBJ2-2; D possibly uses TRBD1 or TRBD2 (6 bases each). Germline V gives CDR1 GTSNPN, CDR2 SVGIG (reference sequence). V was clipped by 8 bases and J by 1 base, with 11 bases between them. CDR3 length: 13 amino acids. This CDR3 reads CARRGQNTGELFF. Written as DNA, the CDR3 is TGTGCCCGGCGGGGACAGAACACCGGGGAGCTGTTTTTT.

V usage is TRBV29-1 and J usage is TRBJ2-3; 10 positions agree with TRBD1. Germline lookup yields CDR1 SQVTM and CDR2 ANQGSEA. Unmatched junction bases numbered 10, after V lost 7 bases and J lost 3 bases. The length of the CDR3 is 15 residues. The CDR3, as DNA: TGCAGCGCGGGACAGGGGATGCTACCGACAGATACGCAGTATTTT. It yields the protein CSAGQGMLPTDTQYF.

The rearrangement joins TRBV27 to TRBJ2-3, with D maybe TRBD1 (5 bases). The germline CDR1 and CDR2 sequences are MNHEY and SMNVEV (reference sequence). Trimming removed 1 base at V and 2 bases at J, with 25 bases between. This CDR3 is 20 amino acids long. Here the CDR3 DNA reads TGTGCCAGCAGTTTATACTCCTTCCGCAGGGTGGACCCCCCCACAGATACGCAGTATTTT. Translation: CASSLYSFRRVDPPTDTQYF.

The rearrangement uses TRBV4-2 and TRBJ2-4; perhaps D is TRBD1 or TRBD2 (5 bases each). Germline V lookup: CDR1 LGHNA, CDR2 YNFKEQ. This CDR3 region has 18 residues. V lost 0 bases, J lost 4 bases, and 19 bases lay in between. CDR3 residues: CASSQEKGPGGWKNIQYF. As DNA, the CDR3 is TGTGCCAGCAGCCAAGAGAAGGGGCCGGGCGGGTGGAAAAACATTCAGTACTTC.

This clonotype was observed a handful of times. Written as DNA, the CDR3 is TGCAGCGTTGAAGCGACAACCGGGCAGGAAAGCTACGAGCAGTACTTC. This gives the protein CSVEATTGQESYEQYF. The chain employs TRBV29-1 and TRBJ2-7; no firm D call. This CDR3 comprises 16 residues. The V gene lost 1 base and the J gene lost 3 bases, with 19 bases spanning the gap. Germline CDR1 SQVTM, CDR2 ANQGSEA.

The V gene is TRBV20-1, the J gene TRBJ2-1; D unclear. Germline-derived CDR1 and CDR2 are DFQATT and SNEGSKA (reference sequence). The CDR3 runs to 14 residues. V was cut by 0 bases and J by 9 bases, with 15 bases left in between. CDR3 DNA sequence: TGCAGTGCTAGAGATGTAGTAGGGCTTGGTGAGCAGTTCTTC. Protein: CSARDVVGLGEQFF.

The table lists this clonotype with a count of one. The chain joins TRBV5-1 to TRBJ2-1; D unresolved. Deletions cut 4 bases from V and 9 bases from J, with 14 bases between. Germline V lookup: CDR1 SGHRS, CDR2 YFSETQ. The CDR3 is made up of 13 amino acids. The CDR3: CASSNSNDREQFF. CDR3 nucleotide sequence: TGCGCCAGCAGCAATTCAAATGACCGTGAGCAGTTCTTC.